The 25 T cell receptor beta chains presented below share a single source sample, sequenced in a study of OX40 agonist ivuxolimab in advanced cancers. Sequencing was performed with immunoSEQ multiplex PCR; in TCRdb, only in-frame clones are kept and a portion is missing. The data hold about 20,000 clones, with 70% to 90% observed a single time. The sample here was CD4+ or CD8+ T cells sorted from blood, taken in a trial of the OX40 agonist ivuxolimab. The source is an adult with an advanced solid tumor such as melanoma, head and neck, liver or kidney cancer.

This chain connects TRBV29-1 to TRBJ2-7; TRBD1 matches at 9 bases. Germline CDR1 SQVTM, CDR2 ANQGSEA. The V segment lost 5 bases and the J segment 10 bases; nucleotides outside the gene matches: 9. The CDR3 contains 12 residues. CDR3 in DNA: TGCAGCGTTAAAGGGGACAGGGCGGAACAGTACTTC. This translates into CSVKGDRAEQYF.

In its sample, this clone was seen once. The gene calls are TRBV5-6 and TRBJ2-1, with TRBD1 matching 7 bases. CDR1 SGHDT and CDR2 YYEEEE come from the germline V gene. This CDR3 contains 16 residues. Trimming at V came to 4 bases and at J to 3 bases, leaving 10 bases not matched to a gene. CDR3 coding DNA: TGTGCCAGCAGCCACGGAACGGGACAGAACTACAATGAGCAGTTCTTC. It translates to CASSHGTGQNYNEQFF. The full variable domain, rest sourced from reference TRBV5-6 and TRBJ2-1, is DAGVTQSPTHLIKTRGQQVTLRCSPKSGHDTVSWYQQALGQGPQFIFQYYEEEERQRGNFPDRFSGHQFPNYSSELNVNALLLGDSALYLCASSHGTGQNYNEQFFGPGTRLTVL.

The chain joins TRBV15 to TRBJ2-1, with 12 bases identical to TRBD2. The CDR3 spans 16 residues. The junction had 3 bases not matched to a gene; V was cut back by 2 bases and J by 4 bases. Germline V gene lookup returns CDR1 LNHNV and CDR2 YYDKDF (reference sequence). This CDR3 reads CATSRSGTSGYNEQFF. The CDR3 DNA reads as TGTGCCACCAGCAGATCCGGGACTAGCGGGTACAATGAGCAGTTCTTC.

As regards this clone: An end of the junction differs from the germline gene, which may be a read error. The chain is built from TRBV15 and TRBJ2-5; D is undetermined. This CDR3 region has 13 residues. The V gene's germline CDR1 is LNHNV and CDR2 YYDKDF (reference sequence). As DNA, the CDR3 is TGTGCCCCCAGCAGAGTACTTCAAGAGACCCAGTACTTC. Its protein product is CAPSRVLQETQYF.

The J gene is TRBJ2-3, the V gene TRBV11-3, with D perhaps TRBD1 or TRBD2 (5 bases each). The germline gives CDR1 SGHNT, CDR2 YENEEA. The CDR3 loop spans 15 amino acids. V lost 11 bases, J lost 0 bases, and 18 bases lay in between. The CDR3 loop is CAPGTWCPSTDTQYF. The CDR3 coding sequence is TGTGCCCCAGGGACCTGGTGTCCTAGCACAGATACGCAGTATTTT.

This chain connects TRBV7-8 to TRBJ2-3, with D possibly being TRBD1 or TRBD2 (5 bases each). The CDR3 spans 17 residues. Per the germline V gene, CDR1 is SGHVS and CDR2 is FQNEAQ. Trimming pared 8 bases from V and 2 bases from J, leaving 23 bases between. The CDR3 reads CASQGRWGRGVTDTQYF. CDR3 sequence (DNA): TGTGCCAGCCAAGGCCGATGGGGACGGGGAGTCACAGATACGCAGTATTTT.

This chain links TRBV7-8 with TRBJ2-7; D is uncertain. CDR3 size: 12 residues. Trimming shortened V by 0 bases and J by 7 bases, and 7 bases separated the two germline ends. Germline V CDR1 and CDR2: SGHVS, FQNEAQ. Written as DNA, the CDR3 is TGTGCCAGCAGCTTAGCCTCCGGAGAGCAGTACTTC. Its translation: CASSLASGEQYF.

The chain recombines TRBV6-5 with TRBJ1-5; the D is unclear. Looked up from germline, CDR1 is MNHEY and CDR2 is SVGAGI. V was pared by 6 bases and J by 3 bases, with 12 bases between. The CDR3 is 14 amino acids. DNA for the CDR3: TGTGCCAGCAGGCCCCTGGGGTTCAATCAGCCCCAGCATTTT. Amino acid sequence: CASRPLGFNQPQHF.

This sequence joins TRBV5-5 and TRBJ1-1; no clear D. The V end was cut by 0 bases, the J end by 3 bases, with 6 bases between. Germline V gives CDR1 SGHKS, CDR2 YYEKEE (reference sequence). The CDR3 has 13 amino acids. CDR3 loop: CASSLGTHTEAFF. In DNA form, the CDR3 reads TGTGCCAGCAGCTTGGGCACGCACACTGAAGCTTTCTTT. Variable domain in full (rest from reference TRBV5-5 and TRBJ1-1): DAGVTQSPTHLIKTRGQQVTLRCSPISGHKSVSWYQQVLGQGPQFIFQYYEKEERGRGNFPDRFSARQFPNYSSELNVNALLLGDSALYLCASSLGTHTEAFFGQGTRLTVV.

This clone was detected only a few times. This chain's CDR3 is CASGVREREKLFF. The CDR3 DNA sequence: TGTGCCAGTGGCGTTAGGGAGAGGGAAAAACTGTTTTTT. The chain recombines TRBV19 with TRBJ1-4; D call uncertain. Between the trimmed V and J ends, which lost 8 bases and 8 bases, there was a span of 15 bases. The germline CDR1 and CDR2 sequences are LNHDA and SQIVND (reference sequence). There are 13 residues in the CDR3.

The gene calls are TRBV10-1 and TRBJ1-6; weak D call: TRBD1 (6 bases). Germline V gives CDR1 WNHNN, CDR2 SYGVQD (reference sequence). V lost 7 bases and J lost 2, with 12 bases in between. The CDR3 spans 15 residues. As DNA, the CDR3 is TGCGCCAGCAAGACAGGAACTACCTATAATTCACCCCTCCACTTT. It codes for CASKTGTTYNSPLHF.

The rearrangement joins TRBV6-1 to TRBJ1-2; D gene unclear. In germline, CDR1 is MNHNS, CDR2 SASEGT. This CDR3 spans 13 amino acids. Trimming left V 7 bases short and J 5 bases short, with 14 bases between. The CDR3 here is CASMPGGPYGYTF. CDR3 nucleotide sequence: TGTGCCAGCATGCCAGGTGGACCTTATGGCTACACCTTC.

The chain is built from TRBV29-1 and TRBJ2-1; 11 nucleotides agree with TRBD2. The V segment lost 0 bases and the J segment 12 bases; nucleotides outside the gene matches: 4. Looked up from germline, CDR1 is SQVTM and CDR2 is ANQGSEA. The CDR3 length is 13 residues. The chain's CDR3 is CSVEEGLAGGQFF. The CDR3 DNA reads TGCAGCGTTGAAGAGGGCCTAGCGGGAGGGCAGTTCTTC.

This clone occurred a few times. Here the CDR3 reads CASRDRGRNTEAFF. In DNA, the CDR3 is TGTGCCAGCAGAGACAGGGGGCGGAACACTGAAGCTTTCTTT. The rearrangement joins TRBV6-1 to TRBJ1-1; TRBD1 matches at 10 bases. The germline gives CDR1 MNHNS, CDR2 SASEGT. This CDR3 is built from 14 residues. J gave up 1 base and V 6 bases, and 2 bases lay outside the gene matches.

This chain links TRBV4-2 with TRBJ1-2; D is unresolved. Germline-derived CDR1 and CDR2 are LGHNA and YNFKEQ. The CDR3 consists of 13 residues. V shed 1 base and J shed 0 bases, with 3 bases lying between them. CDR3 DNA sequence: TGTGCCAGCAGCCAAGGAGCTAACTATGGCTACACCTTC. Translated: CASSQGANYGYTF.

J is TRBJ2-7 and V is TRBV6-1; D not resolved. This CDR3 region has 14 residues. Between the trimmed V and J ends, which lost 1 base and 1 base, there was a span of 8 bases. Germline CDR1 reads MNHNS; CDR2 reads SASEGT. CDR3 in amino acids: CASSEVERSYEQYF. CDR3 in DNA: TGTGCCAGCAGTGAAGTCGAGCGTTCCTACGAGCAGTACTTC.

In its sample, this clone was seen a few times. The chain recombines TRBV5-6 with TRBJ1-5; the D gene is possibly TRBD1 (6 bases). The germline V and J ends were trimmed by 4 bases and 1 base, with 12 bases remaining between them. The CDR3 contains 15 residues. Germline loops: CDR1 SGHDT, CDR2 YYEEEE. CDR3 DNA: TGTGCCAGCAGCAGAGGGGGGGGGAGCAATCAGCCCCAGCATTTT. Amino acids: CASSRGGGSNQPQHF.

The J gene is TRBJ2-1, the V gene TRBV6-6, with D tentatively TRBD1 or TRBD2 (5 bases each). Germline V gene sequence: CDR1 MNHNY, CDR2 SVGAGI (reference sequence). V gave up 0 bases and J gave up 8 bases, with 14 bases separating them. The CDR3 is made up of 15 amino acids. The CDR3: CASSYSHRGDHEQFF. The CDR3 DNA sequence: TGTGCCAGCAGTTACTCCCATCGAGGGGACCATGAGCAGTTCTTC.

This clone has a handful of counts. CDR3 sequence: CASRLTRTVNEQFF. The CDR3 coding sequence is TGTGCCAGCAGACTAACCAGGACTGTCAATGAGCAGTTCTTC. This rearrangement joins TRBV27 to TRBJ2-1, with D possibly being TRBD2 (5 bases). Germline-derived CDR1 and CDR2 are MNHEY and SMNVEV (reference sequence). Trimming left V 6 bases short and J 6 bases short, with 15 bases between. The CDR3 loop spans 14 amino acids.

The chain couples TRBV7-2 to TRBJ1-3; 8 bases map to TRBD1. With 7 bases clipped from V and 0 bases from J, the junction kept 14 bases outside the gene matches. From germline, CDR1 is SGHTA and CDR2 FQGNSA. The CDR3 length is 18 residues. CDR3 sequence (DNA): TGTGCCAGCATCCTCCGGGACAGGACGACCTTCTCTGGAAACACCATATATTTT. Translation gives CASILRDRTTFSGNTIYF.

The count of this clone is one. The rearrangement joins TRBV11-2 to TRBJ1-1; the D gene is possibly TRBD1 (6 bases). The CDR3 has 18 amino acids. CDR1 is SGHAT, CDR2 FQNNGV, per germline. V was trimmed by 5 bases and J by 1 base, leaving 23 bases between them. CDR3 DNA sequence: TGTGCCAGCAGCCCACGAGGGGGTAGTCGGGTTGGGAACACTGAAGCTTTCTTT. Amino acid sequence: CASSPRGGSRVGNTEAFF. The complete variable domain, with remaining parts taken from reference TRBV11-2 and TRBJ1-1, reads EAGVAQSPRYKIIEKRQSVAFWCNPISGHATLYWYQQILGQGPKLLIQFQNNGVVDDSQLPKDRFSAERLKGVDSTLKIQPAKLEDSAVYLCASSPRGGSRVGNTEAFFGQGTRLTVV.

The rearrangement joins TRBV5-1 to TRBJ2-1; tentatively, D is TRBD2 (6 bases). V lost 4 bases, J lost 5 bases, and 19 bases lay in between. The CDR3 spans 16 residues. Germline assignment: CDR1 SGHRS and CDR2 YFSETQ. The chain's CDR3 is CASSPDRDSLNNEQFF. Here the CDR3 DNA reads TGCGCCAGCAGCCCTGATAGGGACTCCTTAAACAATGAGCAGTTCTTC.

Only a few counts were recorded for this clone. V usage is TRBV7-6 and J usage is TRBJ2-1, with 8 nucleotides matching TRBD2. Germline values: CDR1 SGHVS, CDR2 FNYEAQ. This CDR3 has 14 amino acids. Trimming at V came to 5 bases and at J to 8 bases, leaving 8 bases not matched to a gene. This CDR3 reads CASSPRTSWHEQFF. DNA of the CDR3: TGTGCCAGCAGCCCCCGGACTAGCTGGCATGAGCAGTTCTTC.

This clone was seen a handful of times. The rearrangement links TRBV5-5 to TRBJ2-7, with D unresolved. The CDR3 spans 13 residues. The germline gives CDR1 SGHKS, CDR2 YYEKEE (reference sequence). V was clipped by 0 bases and J by 1 base, with 5 bases between them. CDR3: CASSLDVSYEQYF. The CDR3 region has the DNA TGTGCCAGCAGCTTGGATGTGTCCTACGAGCAGTACTTC.

J is TRBJ2-7 and V is TRBV7-9, with TRBD2 identical over 7 bases. The length of the CDR3 is 15 residues. CDR1 is SEHNR and CDR2 is FQNEAQ in the germline V gene (reference sequence). The J segment lost 2 bases and the V segment lost 4 bases, leaving 8 bases of the junction unmatched. DNA of the CDR3: TGTGCCAGCAGCTCATGGGAGGGCCCGGCCTACGAGCAGTACTTC. Its protein is CASSSWEGPAYEQYF.